This is a list of T cell receptor beta chains from one sample in a study of control samples from healthy donors and cancer patients. Produced via immunoSEQ multiplex PCR; TCRdb's table is partial and in-frame only. The sample comprises 84,000 or so clones, 91% of which are singletons, and around 17% rests with the top ten. Sequenced: blood. The receptors shown here come from a middle-aged man in good health. The conserved cysteine and the conserved F or W are not part of the CDR3 here. The order of the fields is V gene, J gene, CDR3 protein.

TRBV7-2	TRBJ1-1	ASSPNGGNTEAF
TRBV7-2	TRBJ2-1	ASSPGTPYNEQF
TRBV5-1	TRBJ1-1	ASSLTTASNTEAF
TRBV10-1	TRBJ1-1	ASSGQSFEAF
TRBV9	TRBJ2-2	ASSARVTGELF
TRBV14	TRBJ1-4	ASSPTGAGEKLF
TRBV10-1	TRBJ2-4	ASSDLNKNIQY
TRBV2	TRBJ1-5	ASRLNTGSNQPQH
TRBV29-1	TRBJ2-1	STGSYSNEQF
TRBV30	TRBJ2-5	AWSGPSRNQETQY
TRBV14	TRBJ1-2	ASSQDRAGGYT
TRBV19	TRBJ2-3	ASSSKTSLDTDTQY
TRBV5-4	TRBJ1-1	ASSLVSAPTEAF
TRBV19	TRBJ2-6	ASTQFVGPGANVLT
TRBV7-9	TRBJ1-5	ASSAGTGQPQH
TRBV4-2	TRBJ1-1	ASSQDHSLNTEAF
TRBV5-1	TRBJ1-4	ASSLQGAHEKLF
TRBV19	TRBJ1-3	ASSIDPAGTIY
TRBV3-1/TRBV3-2	TRBJ1-2	ASSHGTVGGYT
TRBV6-6	TRBJ2-7	ASRHRDRSYEQY
TRBV3-1/TRBV3-2	TRBJ2-3	ASSQTDGSTDTQY
TRBV5-1	TRBJ2-7	ASSLAATGSDWY
TRBV28	TRBJ1-1	ASSLAPDTEAF
TRBV9	TRBJ2-1	ASSESSGPSNEQF
TRBV18	TRBJ1-2	ASSPSREGRSYGYT
TRBV2	TRBJ2-7	ASSRTYEQY
TRBV5-4	TRBJ1-3	ASATDPFSSGNTIY
TRBV19	TRBJ1-2	ASSYPNRYGYT
TRBV9	TRBJ2-3	ASSAGTQGTQY
TRBV28	TRBJ1-5	ASSLGWRDGNQPQH
TRBV4-2	TRBJ1-5	ASSQEITVNQPQH